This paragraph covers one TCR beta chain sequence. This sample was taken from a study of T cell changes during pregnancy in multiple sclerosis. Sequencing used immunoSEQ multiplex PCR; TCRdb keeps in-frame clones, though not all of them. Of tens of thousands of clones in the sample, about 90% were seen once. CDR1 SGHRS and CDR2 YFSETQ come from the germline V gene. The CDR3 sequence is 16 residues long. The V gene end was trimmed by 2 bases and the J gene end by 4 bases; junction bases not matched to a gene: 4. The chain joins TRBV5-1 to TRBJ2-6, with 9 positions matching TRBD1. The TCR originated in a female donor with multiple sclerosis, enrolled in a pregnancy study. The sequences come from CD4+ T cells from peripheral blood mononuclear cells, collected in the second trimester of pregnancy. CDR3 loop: CASSFLQGAGANVLTF. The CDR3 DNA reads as TGCGCCAGCAGCTTTTTACAGGGGGCCGGGGCCAACGTCCTGACTTTC.